Listed below are T cell receptor beta chains from one sample, sequenced in a study of blood T cell repertoires in COVID-19. The repertoire was sequenced with immunoSEQ multiplex PCR; TCRdb's copy has only in-frame clones and lacks some. The repertoire has tens of thousands of clones, 90% of them found once; the top ten carry about 6.2%. Sequencing used peripheral blood. The source of these receptors is a man in his forties with acute or convalescent COVID-19. Each CDR3 is given with its conserved first and last residue. Each record gives: CDR3 protein, CDR3 DNA, clone size, J gene, D gene, V gene. The D gene is left open where the match is weak. A row's size may be missing; if present it is once, few, many or a size class.

CASSPTTGGPYGYTF	TGTGCCAGCAGCCCGACGACAGGGGGCCCCTATGGCTACACCTTC	few	TRBJ1-2	TRBD1	TRBV3-1/TRBV3-2
CASSQGRSGSTEQYF	TGTGCCAGCAGCCAAGGACGTAGCGGGAGCACCGAGCAGTACTTC	.	TRBJ2-7	TRBD2	TRBV14
CASSPHRGTEAFF	TGTGCCAGCAGCCCCCACCGGGGCACTGAAGCTTTCTTT	.	TRBJ1-1	.	TRBV14
CASSGTAYNEQFF	TGCGCCAGCAGTGGGACAGCCTACAATGAGCAGTTCTTC	.	TRBJ2-1	.	TRBV10-2
CASSPTGNTEAFF	TGCGCCAGCAGCCCGACAGGGAACACTGAAGCTTTCTTT	.	TRBJ1-1	.	TRBV5-1
CASSIGQTTSPLHF	TGTGCCAGTAGTATTGGCCAGACAACTTCACCCCTCCACTTT	.	TRBJ1-6	.	TRBV19
CASSITATVNTEAFF	TGTGCCAGCAGCATAACCGCTACAGTGAACACTGAAGCTTTCTTT	.	TRBJ1-1	.	TRBV5-5
CASSPPSTRDRGYGYTF	TGTGCCAGCTCACCGCCTTCTACACGGGACAGGGGCTATGGCTACACCTTC	.	TRBJ1-2	TRBD1	TRBV18
CASSLGTGGANQPQHF	TGTGCCAGCAGCTTGGGAACGGGAGGGGCGAATCAGCCCCAGCATTTT	few	TRBJ1-5	.	TRBV7-6
CASNSPGGELQTGELFF	TGTGCCAGCAACTCGCCAGGGGGCGAGTTACAGACCGGGGAGCTGTTTTTT	.	TRBJ2-2	TRBD1	TRBV7-9
CASSQNPGQGKLFF	TGTGCCAGCAGCCAAAACCCCGGCCAGGGAAAACTGTTTTTT	.	TRBJ1-4	.	TRBV3-1/TRBV3-2
CASSYDGGAGYTF	TGTGCCAGCAGTTACGATGGGGGCGCTGGCTACACCTTC	.	TRBJ1-2	.	TRBV6-2/TRBV6-3
CATGRSYEQYF	TGTGCCACCGGCAGGTCCTACGAGCAGTACTTC	.	TRBJ2-7	.	TRBV6-5
CASSTPSAGGSSTDTQYF	TGTGCCAGTAGTACTCCTTCAGCGGGAGGGTCTAGCACAGATACGCAGTATTTT	.	TRBJ2-3	TRBD2	TRBV19
CASSLVAGGGETQYF	TGTGCCAGCAGTCTTGTAGCGGGAGGGGGGGAGACCCAGTACTTC	once	TRBJ2-5	TRBD2	TRBV2
CASSPTGNHQPQHF	TGTGCCAGCAGCCCGACAGGGAACCATCAGCCCCAGCATTTT	.	TRBJ1-5	TRBD1	TRBV2
CASRERVGPYEQYF	TGTGCCAGCCGGGAGAGGGTAGGTCCCTACGAGCAGTACTTC	.	TRBJ2-7	.	TRBV6-5
CASSLSGGSYNEQFF	TGTGCCAGCAGCTTATCTGGCGGGAGCTACAATGAGCAGTTCTTC	.	TRBJ2-1	TRBD2	TRBV7-3
CASSPQGGGSFGNTIYF	TGTGCCAGCAGCCCTCAAGGGGGGGGTTCATTCGGAAACACCATATATTTT	once	TRBJ1-3	.	TRBV9
CASSPGLAGDTQYF	TGTGCCAGCAGCCCGGGACTAGCGGGAGATACGCAGTATTTT	few	TRBJ2-3	TRBD2	TRBV7-9
CSVRRDSYEQYF	TGCAGCGTCCGACGGGACTCCTACGAGCAGTACTTC	few	TRBJ2-7	.	TRBV29-1
CASSSKTGDTGELFF	TGTGCCAGCAGCTCTAAGACAGGGGATACCGGGGAGCTGTTTTTT	once	TRBJ2-2	TRBD1	TRBV7-2
CASRRTGVNIQYF	TGTGCCAGTAGACGGACAGGGGTAAACATTCAGTACTTC	.	TRBJ2-4	TRBD1	TRBV19